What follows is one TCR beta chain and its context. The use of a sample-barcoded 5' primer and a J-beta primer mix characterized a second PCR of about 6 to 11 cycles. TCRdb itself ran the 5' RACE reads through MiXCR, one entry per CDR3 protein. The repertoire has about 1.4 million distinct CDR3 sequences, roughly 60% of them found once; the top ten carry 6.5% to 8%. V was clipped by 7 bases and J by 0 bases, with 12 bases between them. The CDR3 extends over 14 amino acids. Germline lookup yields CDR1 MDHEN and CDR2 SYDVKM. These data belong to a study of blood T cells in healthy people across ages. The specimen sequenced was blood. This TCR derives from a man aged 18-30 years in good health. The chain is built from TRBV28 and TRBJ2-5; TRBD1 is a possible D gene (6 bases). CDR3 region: CASTSDRHQETQYF. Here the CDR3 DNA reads TGTGCCAGCACCTCTGACAGGCACCAAGAGACCCAGTACTTC.